These T cell receptor beta chains were read from a single sample in a study of CD8 T cells in Susac syndrome. In TCRdb, the immunoSEQ multiplex PCR reads were re-called with MiXCR into one record per CDR3 protein. Of about 80,000 distinct CDR3 sequences in the sample, 94% were seen once. Sequencing used CD8+ T cells from PBMCs. These TCRs come from a human donor with Susac syndrome. The CDR3 runs from the conserved cysteine through the conserved F or W. A D gene is named only where the DNA matches it firmly. Size is stated for part of the rows, as once, few or many counts, or as a class when the clone is expanded.

NA	TRBJ2-7	NA	TRBV28	CASSRTESYEQYF	TGTGCCAGCAGTCGGACGGAGTCCTACGAGCAGTACTTC
TRBD2	TRBJ2-5	NA	TRBV20-1	CSARDLAGGMETQYF	TGCAGTGCTAGAGATCTAGCGGGAGGGATGGAGACCCAGTACTTC
NA	TRBJ1-1	NA	TRBV30	CAWSVLTEQNTEAFF	TGTGCCTGGAGTGTACTAACAGAGCAGAACACTGAAGCTTTCTTT
TRBD2	TRBJ2-3	NA	TRBV30	CAWIPPGRVSTDTQYF	TGTGCCTGGATCCCGCCTGGGAGGGTTAGCACAGATACGCAGTATTTT
TRBD2	TRBJ2-1	NA	TRBV7-9	CASTPRAGVSYNEQFF	TGTGCCAGCACCCCCCGGGCGGGAGTCTCCTACAATGAGCAGTTCTTC
TRBD1	TRBJ2-5	once	TRBV3-1	CASSHPDRAQETQYF	TGTGCCAGCAGCCATCCGGACAGGGCCCAAGAGACCCAGTACTTC
TRBD1	TRBJ2-1	NA	TRBV6-5	CASSLTGGRNEQFF	TGTGCCAGCAGTTTGACAGGGGGTAGGAATGAGCAGTTCTTC
TRBD2	TRBJ2-2	NA	TRBV28	CASSPGGGAGELFF	TGTGCCAGCAGCCCTGGTGGGGGGGCCGGGGAGCTGTTTTTT
NA	TRBJ2-5	NA	TRBV4-2	CASSQDGHQYF	TGTGCCAGCAGCCAAGATGGTCATCAGTACTTC
NA	TRBJ1-2	NA	TRBV27	CASSSWTLGEGYTF	TGTGCCAGCAGCTCCTGGACCTTAGGCGAGGGCTACACCTTC
NA	TRBJ2-6	NA	TRBV3-1	CASSQDRSYGAHSGANVLTF	TGTGCCAGCAGCCAAGACCGGAGTTATGGTGCCCACTCTGGGGCCAACGTCCTGACTTTC
NA	TRBJ2-1	NA	TRBV6-5	CASSFYGGTHNEQFF	TGTGCCAGCAGTTTTTACGGGGGAACCCACAATGAGCAGTTCTTC
NA	TRBJ2-7	NA	TRBV9	CASSVEVGSTYEQYF	TGTGCCAGCAGCGTAGAAGTAGGTTCTACCTACGAGCAGTACTTC
NA	TRBJ2-7	NA	TRBV29-1	CSVEETNYEQYF	TGCAGCGTTGAAGAAACTAATTACGAGCAGTACTTC
NA	TRBJ2-3	NA	TRBV9	CASSSSGSTDTQYF	TGTGCCAGCAGTTCCAGCGGGAGCACAGATACGCAGTATTTT
TRBD2	TRBJ2-2	NA	TRBV25-1	CASSEASGSDTGELFF	TGTGCCAGCAGTGAGGCTAGCGGGAGTGACACCGGGGAGCTGTTTTTT
NA	TRBJ2-1	NA	TRBV7-9	CASDETRYNEQFF	TGTGCCAGCGATGAGACACGGTACAATGAGCAGTTCTTC
NA	TRBJ2-1	once	TRBV28	CASSSPTKLGEQFF	TGTGCCAGCAGTTCCCCCACTAAGCTTGGAGAGCAGTTCTTC
TRBD2	TRBJ2-1	once	TRBV20-1	CSASKAGVTYNEQFF	TGCAGTGCCTCGAAGGCGGGAGTGACCTACAATGAGCAGTTCTTC
TRBD2	TRBJ2-1	NA	TRBV19	CASSRERERGDEQFF	TGTGCCAGTAGTAGAGAGCGGGAGAGGGGAGATGAGCAGTTCTTC
TRBD1	TRBJ2-3	NA	TRBV13	CASRPGTASTDTQYF	TGTGCCAGCAGGCCCGGGACAGCTAGCACAGATACGCAGTATTTT
NA	TRBJ2-7	once	TRBV3-1	CASSQVLDLRETGPQGISPYEQYF	TGTGCCAGCAGCCAAGTACTCGATCTACGAGAGACCGGACCGCAGGGAATAAGTCCCTACGAGCAGTACTTC
NA	TRBJ2-7	NA	TRBV29-1	CSVGGGYEQYF	TGCAGCGTCGGAGGGGGCTACGAGCAGTACTTC
NA	TRBJ1-1	NA	TRBV5-1	CASSRQLGVDTEAFF	TGCGCCAGCAGCCGGCAACTGGGGGTGGACACTGAAGCTTTCTTT
NA	TRBJ2-3	NA	TRBV13	CASSPGLPVDTQYF	TGTGCCAGCAGCCCAGGACTCCCTGTGGATACGCAGTATTTT
TRBD1	TRBJ1-5	NA	TRBV6-1	CASRHLDRDQPQHF	TGTGCCAGCAGACATCTTGACAGGGATCAGCCCCAGCATTTT
NA	TRBJ2-7	NA	TRBV24-1	CATSDLHRSYEQYF	TGTGCCACCAGTGACCTACACCGCTCCTACGAGCAGTACTTC
TRBD1	TRBJ2-7	NA	TRBV2	CASRDRYSYEQYF	TGTGCCAGCAGGGACAGGTACTCCTACGAGCAGTACTTC
NA	TRBJ2-1	NA	TRBV20-1	CSARDLFSGFGGTDYNEQFF	TGCAGTGCTAGAGATCTGTTCTCTGGATTTGGCGGGACCGACTACAATGAGCAGTTCTTC
TRBD2	TRBJ2-7	NA	TRBV3-1	CASSQVARGGYEQYF	TGTGCCAGCAGCCAAGTGGCGCGGGGAGGGTACGAGCAGTACTTC
TRBD2	TRBJ2-4	NA	TRBV7-9	CASSLGLAQTQYF	TGTGCCAGCAGCCTGGGACTAGCTCAAACTCAGTACTTC
NA	TRBJ2-5	NA	TRBV7-8	CASSLLGVWYQETQYF	TGTGCCAGCAGCTTATTAGGGGTTTGGTACCAAGAGACCCAGTACTTC
NA	TRBJ2-5	NA	TRBV28	CASSLKRGGLLGETQYF	TGTGCCAGCAGTTTAAAGCGTGGAGGGCTTTTGGGAGAGACCCAGTACTTC
NA	TRBJ2-1	NA	TRBV24-1	CATSDFGLNEQFF	TGTGCCACCAGTGATTTCGGACTCAATGAGCAGTTCTTC
TRBD2	TRBJ2-1	NA	TRBV29-1	CSVGPSGEYNEQFF	TGCAGCGTTGGACCTAGCGGAGAGTACAATGAGCAGTTCTTC
TRBD2	TRBJ2-1	once	TRBV29-1	CSVSPSGGAMGEQFF	TGCAGCGTTTCACCTAGCGGGGGGGCCATGGGTGAGCAGTTCTTC
TRBD1	TRBJ1-2	NA	TRBV28	CASSLTGTGSGYTF	TGTGCCAGCAGTTTAACCGGGACAGGCTCTGGCTACACCTTC
NA	TRBJ2-7	NA	TRBV21-1	CASSKAGREQYF	TGTGCCAGCAGCAAAGCCGGGAGAGAGCAGTACTTC
NA	TRBJ2-7	NA	TRBV20-1	CSAKPGYEQYF	TGCAGTGCTAAACCAGGCTACGAGCAGTACTTC
TRBD1	TRBJ1-5	few	TRBV3-1	CASSQDRGNQPQHF	TGTGCCAGCAGCCAGGACAGGGGAAATCAGCCCCAGCATTTT
TRBD1	TRBJ2-7	NA	TRBV5-1	CASWTGQNSYEQYF	TGCGCCAGCTGGACGGGACAGAACTCCTACGAGCAGTACTTC
NA	TRBJ2-2	NA	TRBV29-1	CSVESRGELFF	TGCAGCGTTGAGTCCAGGGGGGAGCTGTTTTTT
NA	TRBJ2-7	NA	TRBV20-1	CSARDWGRGTYEQYF	TGCAGTGCTAGAGACTGGGGGCGGGGGACCTACGAGCAGTACTTC
NA	TRBJ1-5	NA	TRBV14	CASSQDIRDQPQHF	TGTGCCAGCAGCCAAGATATACGGGATCAGCCCCAGCATTTT
NA	TRBJ1-6	NA	TRBV27	CASSLETNGGSPLHF	TGTGCCAGCAGTTTGGAAACAAACGGCGGATCGCCCCTCCACTTT
NA	TRBJ1-1	NA	TRBV15	CATSSGRALGTEAFF	TGTGCCACCAGCAGCGGACGAGCCTTGGGCACTGAAGCTTTCTTT